Sequencing of this T cell receptor beta chain was carried out in a study of blood T cell repertoires in COVID-19. CDR3 size: 13 residues. Germline CDR1 reads LNHDA; CDR2 reads SQIVND (reference sequence). V lost 1 base, J lost 4 bases, and 7 bases lay in between. Sequenced by immunoSEQ multiplex PCR; TCRdb stores in-frame clones only, minus some. The sample includes approximately 500,000 clones, approximately 88% of them seen just once. Recruitment covered under 25 US areas and drew participants whose ages spanned roughly 18 to 100 years. Donors of Cohort 3 who recovered were those that had two negative PCRs, clearance, or symptom resolution.

The sample was PBMCs or T cells enriched from blood (not recorded which). This receptor was identified in a woman between 40 and 55 years old who had recovered from COVID-19. This rearrangement joins TRBV19 to TRBJ1-2; D not certain. CDR3 sequence: CASSIGLVYGYTF. The CDR3, as DNA: TGTGCCAGTAGTATAGGTTTAGTCTATGGCTACACCTTC. Drawing the rest from reference TRBV19 and TRBJ1-2, the complete variable domain is DGGITQSPKYLFRKEGQNVTLSCEQNLNHDAMYWYRQDPGQGLRLIYYSQIVNDFQKGDIAEGYSVSREKKESFPLTVTSAQKNPTAFYLCASSIGLVYGYTFGSGTRLTVV.